The present entry profiles one TCR beta chain with its context. The sample comes from a study of blood T cell repertoires in COVID-19. Whole-study context: Sample material is recorded as cDNA or gDNA derived from T cells, B-cell-depleted T cells, or PBMCs.

Sequencing used immunoSEQ multiplex PCR; TCRdb keeps in-frame clones, though not all of them. The sample consists of 90,000 to 100,000 clones, around 67% of them appearing once. This clonotype was sampled from a woman aged 60-75 years in a cohort sampled during active or convalescent COVID-19. What was sequenced was peripheral blood.

Here the CDR3 reads CASSFKSRTTNYGYTF. The CDR3 DNA reads as TGTGCCAGCAGTTTTAAAAGTAGGACTACTAACTATGGCTACACCTTC. The genes are TRBV6-8 and TRBJ1-2; D remains ambiguous. Looked up from germline, CDR1 is MNHGY and CDR2 is SAAAGT. This CDR3 region has 16 residues. Trimming took 4 bases from V and 0 from J, leaving 15 bases between them.